This T cell receptor beta chain was found in a study of T-cell memory formation after mild COVID-19. The CDR3 loop spans 14 amino acids. From germline, CDR1 is MNHNS and CDR2 SASEGT. With 4 bases removed from V and 3 bases from J, the gap between germline ends came to 9 bases. Libraries for TCRalpha and TCRbeta carried sample barcodes and unique molecular identifiers via 5'RACE. Using its own MiXCR run on the 5' RACE reads, TCRdb lists one record per CDR3 protein. The table records over 300,000 distinct CDR3 sequences, 20% to 25% of them present only once. The chain couples TRBV6-1 to TRBJ1-4, with unresolved D. Source material: PBMCs or a T cell subset sorted from them (not recorded which). This sequence was found in a man aged 18 to 35 who had mild COVID-19 (a few samples of this study predate the infection). Cell type and time point are not known. CDR3 sequence reads: CASSASAANEKLFF. In nucleotides, the CDR3 is TGTGCCAGCAGTGCTTCGGCAGCTAATGAAAAACTGTTTTTT.